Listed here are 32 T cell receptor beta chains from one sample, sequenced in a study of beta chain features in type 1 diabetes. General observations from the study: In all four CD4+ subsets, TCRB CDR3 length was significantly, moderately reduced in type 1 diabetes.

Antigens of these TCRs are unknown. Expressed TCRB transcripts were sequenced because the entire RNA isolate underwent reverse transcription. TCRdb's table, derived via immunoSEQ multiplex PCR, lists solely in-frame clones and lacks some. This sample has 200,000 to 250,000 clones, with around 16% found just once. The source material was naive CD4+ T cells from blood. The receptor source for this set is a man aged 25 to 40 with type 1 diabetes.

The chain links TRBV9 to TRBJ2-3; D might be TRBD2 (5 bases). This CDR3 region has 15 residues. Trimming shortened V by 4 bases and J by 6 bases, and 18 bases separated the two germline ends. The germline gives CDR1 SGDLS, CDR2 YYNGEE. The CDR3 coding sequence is TGTGCCAGCAGCCCACCCGGACTGCCTGGGGATACGCAGTATTTT. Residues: CASSPPGLPGDTQYF.

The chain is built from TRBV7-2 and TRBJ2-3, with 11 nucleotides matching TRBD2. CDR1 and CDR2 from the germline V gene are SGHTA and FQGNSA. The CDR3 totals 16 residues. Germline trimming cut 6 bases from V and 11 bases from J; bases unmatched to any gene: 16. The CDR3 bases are TGTGCCAGCAGAGTGGTATCAGGGACTAGCGGAGAGGGGCAGTATTTT. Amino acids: CASRVVSGTSGEGQYF.

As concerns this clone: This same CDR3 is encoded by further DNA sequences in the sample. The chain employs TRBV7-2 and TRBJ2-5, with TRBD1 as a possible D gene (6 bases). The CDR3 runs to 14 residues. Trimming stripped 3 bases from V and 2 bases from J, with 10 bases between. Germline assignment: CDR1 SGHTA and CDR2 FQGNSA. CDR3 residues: CASSLSGQQETQYF. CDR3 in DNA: TGTGCCAGCAGCTTGAGCGGACAGCAAGAGACCCAGTACTTC.

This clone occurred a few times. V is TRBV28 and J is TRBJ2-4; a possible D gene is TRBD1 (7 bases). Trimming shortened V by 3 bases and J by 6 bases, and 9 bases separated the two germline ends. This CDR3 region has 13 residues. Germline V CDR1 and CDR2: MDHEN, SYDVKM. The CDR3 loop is CASSFQGGNIQYF. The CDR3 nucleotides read TGTGCCAGCAGTTTCCAGGGGGGAAACATTCAGTACTTC.

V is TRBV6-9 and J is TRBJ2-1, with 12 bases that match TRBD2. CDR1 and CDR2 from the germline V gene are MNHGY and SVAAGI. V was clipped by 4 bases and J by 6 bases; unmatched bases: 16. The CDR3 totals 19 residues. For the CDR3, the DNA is TGTGCCAGCAGTTCTGGGCTAGCGGGAGGGCCTCAGTCGAGCAATGAGCAGTTCTTC. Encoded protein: CASSSGLAGGPQSSNEQFF.

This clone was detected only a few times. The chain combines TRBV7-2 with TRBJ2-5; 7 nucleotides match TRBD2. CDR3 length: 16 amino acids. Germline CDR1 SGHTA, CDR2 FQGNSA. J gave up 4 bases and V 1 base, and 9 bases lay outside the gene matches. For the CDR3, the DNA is TGTGCCAGCAGCTTAGTAGTGGGAGGGCCAGCAGAGACCCAGTACTTC. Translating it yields CASSLVVGGPAETQYF.

CDR3: CSVLDATQETQYF. CDR3 nucleotide sequence: TGCAGCGTCCTCGACGCGACCCAAGAGACCCAGTACTTC. The genes are TRBV29-1 and TRBJ2-5; D remains ambiguous. The CDR3 consists of 13 residues. CDR1 is SQVTM and CDR2 is ANQGSEA in the germline V gene. V dropped 6 bases and J dropped 1 base, with 12 bases sitting between them.

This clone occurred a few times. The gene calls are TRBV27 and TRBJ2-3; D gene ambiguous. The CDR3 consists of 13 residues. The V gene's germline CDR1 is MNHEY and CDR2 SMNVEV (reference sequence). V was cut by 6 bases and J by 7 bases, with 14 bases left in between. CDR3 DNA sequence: TGTGCCAGCAGGCTGGGCCTGGGGAATACGCAGTATTTT. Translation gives CASRLGLGNTQYF.

The CDR3 loop is CASSLQGRDPYEQYF. As DNA, the CDR3 is TGCGCCAGCAGCCTCCAAGGGAGGGACCCTTACGAGCAGTACTTC. The V gene is TRBV4-1, the J gene TRBJ2-7; 7 nucleotides line up with TRBD2. There are 15 residues in the CDR3. Germline V CDR1 and CDR2: MGHRA, YSYEKL. V lost 4 bases to trimming and J lost 4 bases; unmatched junction nucleotides: 10.

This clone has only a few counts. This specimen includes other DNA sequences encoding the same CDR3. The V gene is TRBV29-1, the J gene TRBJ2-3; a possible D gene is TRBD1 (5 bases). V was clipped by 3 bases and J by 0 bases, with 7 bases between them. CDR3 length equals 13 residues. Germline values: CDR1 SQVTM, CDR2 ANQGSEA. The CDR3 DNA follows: TGCAGCGTTGAGGACACCAGCACAGATACGCAGTATTTT. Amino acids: CSVEDTSTDTQYF.

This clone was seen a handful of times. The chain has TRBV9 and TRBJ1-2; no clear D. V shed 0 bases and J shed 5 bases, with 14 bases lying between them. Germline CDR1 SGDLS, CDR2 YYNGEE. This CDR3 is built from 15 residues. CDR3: CASSVEPSGAYGYTF. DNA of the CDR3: TGTGCCAGCAGCGTAGAACCGTCAGGCGCATATGGCTACACCTTC.

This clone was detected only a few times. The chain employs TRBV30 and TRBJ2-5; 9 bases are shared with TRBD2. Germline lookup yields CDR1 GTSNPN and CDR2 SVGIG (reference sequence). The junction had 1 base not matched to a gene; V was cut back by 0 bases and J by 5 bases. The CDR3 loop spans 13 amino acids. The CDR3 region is CAWSVGLAETQYF. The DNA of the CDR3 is TGTGCCTGGAGTGTAGGACTAGCGGAGACCCAGTACTTC.

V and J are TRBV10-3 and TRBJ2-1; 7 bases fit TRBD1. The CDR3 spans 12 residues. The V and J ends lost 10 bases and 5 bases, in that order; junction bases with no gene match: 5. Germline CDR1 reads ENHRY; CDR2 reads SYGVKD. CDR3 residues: CATRDRDNEQFF. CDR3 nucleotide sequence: TGTGCCACCCGGGACAGAGACAATGAGCAGTTCTTC.

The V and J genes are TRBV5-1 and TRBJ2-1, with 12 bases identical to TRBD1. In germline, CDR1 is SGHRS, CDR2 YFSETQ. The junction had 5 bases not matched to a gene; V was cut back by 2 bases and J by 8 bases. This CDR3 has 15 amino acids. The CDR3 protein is CASSLPGQGADEQFF. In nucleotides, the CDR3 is TGCGCCAGCAGCTTACCGGGACAGGGGGCTGATGAGCAGTTCTTC.

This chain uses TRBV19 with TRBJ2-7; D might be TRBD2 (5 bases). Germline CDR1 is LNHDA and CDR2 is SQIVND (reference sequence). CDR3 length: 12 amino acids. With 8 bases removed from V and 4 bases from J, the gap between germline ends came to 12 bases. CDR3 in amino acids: CASGRSGYEQYF. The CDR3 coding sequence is TGTGCCAGTGGCCGGAGCGGATACGAGCAGTACTTC.

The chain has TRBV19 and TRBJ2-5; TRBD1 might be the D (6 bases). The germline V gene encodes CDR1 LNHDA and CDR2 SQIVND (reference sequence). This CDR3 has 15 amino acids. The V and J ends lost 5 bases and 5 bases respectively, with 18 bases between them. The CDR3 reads CASSLGAGDSETQYF. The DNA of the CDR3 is TGTGCCAGTAGTCTCGGGGCAGGGGATTCTGAGACCCAGTACTTC.

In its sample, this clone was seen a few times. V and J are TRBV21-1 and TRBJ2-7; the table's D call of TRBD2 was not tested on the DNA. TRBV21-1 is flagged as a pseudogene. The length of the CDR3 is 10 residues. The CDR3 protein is CARVRDEQYF. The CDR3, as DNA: TGTGCCAGAGTACGGGACGAGCAGTACTTC.

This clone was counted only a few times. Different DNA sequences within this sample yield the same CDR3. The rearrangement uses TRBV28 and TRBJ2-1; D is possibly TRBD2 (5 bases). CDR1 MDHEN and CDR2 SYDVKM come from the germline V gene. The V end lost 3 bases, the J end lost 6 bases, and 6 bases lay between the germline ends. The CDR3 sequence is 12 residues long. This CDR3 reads CASSLRANEQFF. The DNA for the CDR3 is TGTGCCAGCAGTTTGCGGGCCAATGAGCAGTTCTTC.

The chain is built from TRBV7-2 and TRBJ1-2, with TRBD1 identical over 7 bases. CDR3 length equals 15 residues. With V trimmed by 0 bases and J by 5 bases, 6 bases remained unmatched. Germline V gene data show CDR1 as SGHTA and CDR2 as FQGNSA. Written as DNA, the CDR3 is TGTGCCAGCAGCTTAGCGCGGGGACAGATATATGGCTACACCTTC. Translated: CASSLARGQIYGYTF.

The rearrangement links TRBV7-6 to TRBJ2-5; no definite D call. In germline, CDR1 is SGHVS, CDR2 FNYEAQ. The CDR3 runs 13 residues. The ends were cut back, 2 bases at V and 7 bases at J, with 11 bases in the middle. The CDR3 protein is CASSLRLSGTQYF. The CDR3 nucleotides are TGTGCCAGCAGCTTACGGCTATCCGGGACCCAGTACTTC.

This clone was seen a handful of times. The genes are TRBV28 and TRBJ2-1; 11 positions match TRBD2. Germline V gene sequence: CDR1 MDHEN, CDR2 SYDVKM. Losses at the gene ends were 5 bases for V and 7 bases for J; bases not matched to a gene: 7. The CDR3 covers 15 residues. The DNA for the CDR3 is TGTGCCAGCAGTCTTAGCGGGAGGGTAATGAATGAGCAGTTCTTC. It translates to CASSLSGRVMNEQFF.

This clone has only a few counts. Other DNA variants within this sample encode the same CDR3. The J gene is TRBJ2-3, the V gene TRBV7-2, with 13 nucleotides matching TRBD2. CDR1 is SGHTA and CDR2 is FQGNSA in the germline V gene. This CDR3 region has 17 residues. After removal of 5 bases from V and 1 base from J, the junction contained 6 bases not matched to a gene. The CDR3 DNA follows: TGTGCCAGCAGCCTACTAGCGGGGGGGCTGGGCACAGATACGCAGTATTTT. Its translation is CASSLLAGGLGTDTQYF. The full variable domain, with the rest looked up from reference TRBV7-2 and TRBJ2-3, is GAGVSQSPSNKVTEKGKDVELRCDPISGHTALYWYRQSLGQGLEFLIYFQGNSAPDKSGLPSDRFSAERTGGSVSTLTIQRTQQEDSAVYLCASSLLAGGLGTDTQYFGPGTRLTVL.

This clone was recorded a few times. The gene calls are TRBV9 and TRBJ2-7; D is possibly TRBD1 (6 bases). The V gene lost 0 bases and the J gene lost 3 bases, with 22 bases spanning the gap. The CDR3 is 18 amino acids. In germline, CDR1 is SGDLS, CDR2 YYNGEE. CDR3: CASSVDSYFRGSSYEQYF. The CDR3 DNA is TGTGCCAGCAGCGTAGATTCCTACTTCAGGGGATCGAGCTACGAGCAGTACTTC.

Here the CDR3 DNA reads TGTGCCAGCAGCCGCAATACCGGGCCCCTTCAAGAGACCCAGTACTTC. Amino acid sequence: CASSRNTGPLQETQYF. The chain couples TRBV4-2 to TRBJ2-5; D call uncertain. V was pared by 4 bases and J by 2 bases, with 17 bases between. There are 16 residues in the CDR3. The germline gives CDR1 LGHNA, CDR2 YNFKEQ.

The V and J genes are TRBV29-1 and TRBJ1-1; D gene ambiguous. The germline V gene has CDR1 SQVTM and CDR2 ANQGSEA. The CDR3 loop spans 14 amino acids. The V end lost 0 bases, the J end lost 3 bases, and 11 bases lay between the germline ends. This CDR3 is CSVEDRGLHTEAFF. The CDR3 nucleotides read TGCAGCGTTGAAGATAGAGGGTTGCACACTGAAGCTTTCTTT.

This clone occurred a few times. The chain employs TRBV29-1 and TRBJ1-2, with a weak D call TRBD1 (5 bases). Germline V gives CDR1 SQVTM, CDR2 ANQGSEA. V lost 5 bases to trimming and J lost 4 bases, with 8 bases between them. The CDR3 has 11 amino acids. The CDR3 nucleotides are TGCAGCGTTTGGGACGGCTATGGCTACACCTTC. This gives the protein CSVWDGYGYTF.

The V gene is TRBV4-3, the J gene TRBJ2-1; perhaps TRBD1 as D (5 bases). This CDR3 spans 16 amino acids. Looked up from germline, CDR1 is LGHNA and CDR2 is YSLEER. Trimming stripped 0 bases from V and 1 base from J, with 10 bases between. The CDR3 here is CASSQDSGFSYNEQFF. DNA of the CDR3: TGCGCCAGCAGCCAAGATTCAGGGTTTTCCTACAATGAGCAGTTCTTC.

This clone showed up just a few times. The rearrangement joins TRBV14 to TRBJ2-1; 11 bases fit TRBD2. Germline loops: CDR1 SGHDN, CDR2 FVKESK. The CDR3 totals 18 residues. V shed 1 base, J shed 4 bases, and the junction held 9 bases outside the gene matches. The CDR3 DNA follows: TGTGCCAGCAGCCAAGGGGGTACTAGCGGGAGAGGGTACAATGAGCAGTTCTTC. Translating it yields CASSQGGTSGRGYNEQFF. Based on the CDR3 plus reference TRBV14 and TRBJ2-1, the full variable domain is EAGVTQFPSHSVIEKGQTVTLRCDPISGHDNLYWYRRVMGKEIKFLLHFVKESKQDESGMPNNRFLAERTGGTYSTLKVQPAELEDSGVYFCASSQGGTSGRGYNEQFFGPGTRLTVL.

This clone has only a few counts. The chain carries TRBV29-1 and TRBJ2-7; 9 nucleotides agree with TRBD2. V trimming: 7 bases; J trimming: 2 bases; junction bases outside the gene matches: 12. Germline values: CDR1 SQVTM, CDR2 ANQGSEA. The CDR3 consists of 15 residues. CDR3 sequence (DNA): TGCAGCGCAGGAGCGCTAGCGGGACCGACCTACGAGCAGTACTTC. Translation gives CSAGALAGPTYEQYF.

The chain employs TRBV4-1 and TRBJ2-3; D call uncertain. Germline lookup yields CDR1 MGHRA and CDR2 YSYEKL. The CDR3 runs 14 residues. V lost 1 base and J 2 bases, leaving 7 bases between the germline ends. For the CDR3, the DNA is TGCGCCAGCAGCCAAGGTCTCTACACAGATACGCAGTATTTT. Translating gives CASSQGLYTDTQYF.

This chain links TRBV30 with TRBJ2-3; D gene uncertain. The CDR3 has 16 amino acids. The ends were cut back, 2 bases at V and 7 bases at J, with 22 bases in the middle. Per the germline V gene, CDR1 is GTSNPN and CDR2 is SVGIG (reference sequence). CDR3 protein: CAWSTQKLRRLNTQYF. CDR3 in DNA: TGTGCCTGGAGTACCCAGAAGCTAAGACGCCTGAATACGCAGTATTTT.

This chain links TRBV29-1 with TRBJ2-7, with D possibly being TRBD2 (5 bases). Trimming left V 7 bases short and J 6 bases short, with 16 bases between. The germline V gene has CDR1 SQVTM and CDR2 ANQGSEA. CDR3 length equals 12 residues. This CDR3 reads CSGAHPRGEQYF. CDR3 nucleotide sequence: TGCAGCGGGGCCCATCCCCGGGGCGAGCAGTACTTC.